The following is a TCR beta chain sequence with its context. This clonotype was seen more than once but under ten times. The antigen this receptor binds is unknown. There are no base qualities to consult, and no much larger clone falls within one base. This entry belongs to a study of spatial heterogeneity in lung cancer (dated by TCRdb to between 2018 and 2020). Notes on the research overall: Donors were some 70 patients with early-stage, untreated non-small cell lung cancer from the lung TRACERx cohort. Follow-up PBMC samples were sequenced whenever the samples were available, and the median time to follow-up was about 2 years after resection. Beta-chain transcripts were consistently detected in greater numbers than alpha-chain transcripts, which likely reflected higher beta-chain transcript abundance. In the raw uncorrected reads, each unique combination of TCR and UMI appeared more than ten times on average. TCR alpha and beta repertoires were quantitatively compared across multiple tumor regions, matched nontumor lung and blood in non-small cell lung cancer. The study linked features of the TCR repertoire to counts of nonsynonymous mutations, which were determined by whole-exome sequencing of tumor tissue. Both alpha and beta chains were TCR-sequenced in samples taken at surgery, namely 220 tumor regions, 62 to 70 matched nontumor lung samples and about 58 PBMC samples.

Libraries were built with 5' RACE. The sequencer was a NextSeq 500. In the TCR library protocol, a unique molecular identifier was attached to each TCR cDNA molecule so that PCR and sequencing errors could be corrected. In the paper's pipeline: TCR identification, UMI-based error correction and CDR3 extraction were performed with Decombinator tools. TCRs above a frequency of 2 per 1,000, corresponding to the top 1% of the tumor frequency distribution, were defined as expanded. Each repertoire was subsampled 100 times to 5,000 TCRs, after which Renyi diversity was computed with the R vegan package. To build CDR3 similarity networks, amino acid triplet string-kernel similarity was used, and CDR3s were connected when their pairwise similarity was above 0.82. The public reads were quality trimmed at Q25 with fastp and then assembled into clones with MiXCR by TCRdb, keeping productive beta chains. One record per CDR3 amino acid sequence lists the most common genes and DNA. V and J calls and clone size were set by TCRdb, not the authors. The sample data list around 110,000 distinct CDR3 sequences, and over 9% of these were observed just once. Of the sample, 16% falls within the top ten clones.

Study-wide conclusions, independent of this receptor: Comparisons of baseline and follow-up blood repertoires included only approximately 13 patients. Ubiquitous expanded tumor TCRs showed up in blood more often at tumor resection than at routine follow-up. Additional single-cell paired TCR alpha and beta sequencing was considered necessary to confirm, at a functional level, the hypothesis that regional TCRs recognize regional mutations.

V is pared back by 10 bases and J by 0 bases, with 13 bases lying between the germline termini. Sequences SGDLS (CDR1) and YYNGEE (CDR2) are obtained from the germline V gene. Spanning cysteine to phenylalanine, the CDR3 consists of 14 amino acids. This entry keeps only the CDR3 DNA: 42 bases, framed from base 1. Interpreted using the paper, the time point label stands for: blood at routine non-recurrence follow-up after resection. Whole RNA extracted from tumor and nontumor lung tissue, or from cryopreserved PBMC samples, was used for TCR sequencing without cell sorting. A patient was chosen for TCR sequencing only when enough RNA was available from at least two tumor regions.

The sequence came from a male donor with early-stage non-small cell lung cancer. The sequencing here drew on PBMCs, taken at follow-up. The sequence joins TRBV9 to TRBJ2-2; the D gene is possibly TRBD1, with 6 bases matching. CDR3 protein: CADGGTSNTGELFF. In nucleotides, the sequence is TGTGCCGATGGTGGGACATCGAACACCGGGGAGCTGTTTTTT.